Detailed here is one T cell receptor beta chain. The target antigen is unknown. Likely unrecorded immune exposures existed in these nominally healthy donors. Primers: 60 Vbeta forward and 13 Jbeta reverse. Clones were read by immunoSEQ multiplex PCR, and TCRdb kept only the in-frame ones, dropping some. The table shows roughly 180,000 clones, with more than 65% occurring only once. These data originate in a study of cytomegalovirus exposure and HLA in healthy donors. Broader study findings: In vitro work confirmed that a few CMV-associated chains recognize CMV antigens.

The sequencing input was PBMCs. The clonotype comes from a female donor in good health and CMV-seronegative.

CDR3 loop: CASTLPGLVSTDTQYF. CDR3 nucleotides: TGTGCCAGCACCCTCCCCGGACTAGTGAGCACAGATACGCAGTATTTT. The chain employs TRBV7-2 and TRBJ2-3; TRBD2 agrees at 7 bases. This CDR3 is built from 16 residues. V lost 7 bases, J lost 0 bases, and 10 bases stayed unmatched. Per the germline V gene, CDR1 is SGHTA and CDR2 is FQGNSA.